The TCR beta chain under discussion was sequenced for a study of CD8 T cells in Susac syndrome. Germline CDR1 reads MNHEY; CDR2 reads SMNVEV (reference sequence). Trimming took 0 bases from V and 4 from J, leaving 6 bases between them. The CDR3 runs 13 residues. From blood CD8+ and CD4+ T cells, TCR beta sequences were generated. The multiple sclerosis controls consisted of treatment-naive patients with relapsing-remitting disease, either stable or active. With random hexamers, reverse transcription was performed on roughly 0.5 to 1 ug of RNA. MiXCR, run by TCRdb on the immunoSEQ multiplex PCR reads, gives a single entry per CDR3 protein. Of 210,000 or so distinct CDR3 sequences in the sample, 92% were seen once.

Input material: CD8+ T cells from PBMCs. The receptor's source is a human donor with multiple sclerosis. The J gene is TRBJ1-2, the V gene TRBV27; D not certain. For the CDR3, the DNA is TGTGCCAGCAGTTTATCTCCCATCTATGGCTACACCTTC. Amino acid sequence: CASSLSPIYGYTF.